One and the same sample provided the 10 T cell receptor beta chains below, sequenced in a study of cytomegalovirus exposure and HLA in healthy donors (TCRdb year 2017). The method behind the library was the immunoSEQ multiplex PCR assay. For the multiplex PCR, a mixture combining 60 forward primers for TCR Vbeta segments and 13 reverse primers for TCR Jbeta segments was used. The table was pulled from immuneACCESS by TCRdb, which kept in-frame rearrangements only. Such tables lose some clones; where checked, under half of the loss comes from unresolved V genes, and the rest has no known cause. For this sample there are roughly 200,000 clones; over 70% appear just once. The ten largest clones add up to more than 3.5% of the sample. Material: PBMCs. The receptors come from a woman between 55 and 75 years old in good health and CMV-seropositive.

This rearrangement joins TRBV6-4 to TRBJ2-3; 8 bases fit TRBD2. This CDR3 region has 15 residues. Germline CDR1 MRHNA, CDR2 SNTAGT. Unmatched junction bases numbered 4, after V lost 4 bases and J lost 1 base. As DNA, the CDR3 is TGTGCCAGCAGTGCCGGGACTAGAGGCACAGATACGCAGTATTTT. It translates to CASSAGTRGTDTQYF.

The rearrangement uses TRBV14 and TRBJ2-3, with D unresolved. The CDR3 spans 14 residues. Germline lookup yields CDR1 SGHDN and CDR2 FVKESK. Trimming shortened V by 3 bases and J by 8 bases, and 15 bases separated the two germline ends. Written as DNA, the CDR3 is TGTGCCAGCAGCCACGAAGGAGTCGTTGTTACGCAGTATTTT. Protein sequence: CASSHEGVVVTQYF.

CDR3: CASSYAGVYEQYF. The DNA for the CDR3 is TGTGCCAGCAGCTATGCGGGAGTTTACGAGCAGTACTTC. The gene calls are TRBV7-6 and TRBJ2-7; 7 bases match TRBD2. V dropped 4 bases and J dropped 4; count of bases not matched to a gene: 4. CDR3 length: 13 amino acids. Germline values: CDR1 SGHVS, CDR2 FNYEAQ.

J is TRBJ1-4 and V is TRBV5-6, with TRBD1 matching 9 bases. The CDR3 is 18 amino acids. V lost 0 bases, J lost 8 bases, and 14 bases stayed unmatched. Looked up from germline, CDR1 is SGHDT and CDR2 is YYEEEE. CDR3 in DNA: TGTGCCAGCAGCTTGGTGGGGAGGACCGGGACAGGGAACGAAAAACTGTTTTTT. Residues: CASSLVGRTGTGNEKLFF.

The CDR3 DNA is TGTGCCAGCAGCTTAGGGGCAGGTTCCTTGGAGCAGTACTTC. Protein: CASSLGAGSLEQYF. The V call is TRBV7-3, the J call TRBJ2-5, with D possibly matching TRBD1 (5 bases). The CDR3 consists of 14 residues. Between the trimmed V and J ends, which lost 2 bases and 11 bases, there was a span of 18 bases. CDR1 is SGHTA and CDR2 is FQGTGA in the germline V gene.

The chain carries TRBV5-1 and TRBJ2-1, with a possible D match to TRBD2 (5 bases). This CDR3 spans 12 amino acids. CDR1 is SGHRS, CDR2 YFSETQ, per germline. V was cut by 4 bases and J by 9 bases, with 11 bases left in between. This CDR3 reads CASSPASSEQFF. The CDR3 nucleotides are TGCGCCAGCAGCCCGGCTAGCAGTGAGCAGTTCTTC.

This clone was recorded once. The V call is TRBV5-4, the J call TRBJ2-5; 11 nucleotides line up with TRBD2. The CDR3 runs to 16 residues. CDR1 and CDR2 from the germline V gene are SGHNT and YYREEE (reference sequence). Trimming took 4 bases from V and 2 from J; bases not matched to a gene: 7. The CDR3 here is CASSRNLAGGQETQYF. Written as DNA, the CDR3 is TGTGCCAGCAGCCGAAATCTAGCGGGGGGACAAGAGACCCAGTACTTC.

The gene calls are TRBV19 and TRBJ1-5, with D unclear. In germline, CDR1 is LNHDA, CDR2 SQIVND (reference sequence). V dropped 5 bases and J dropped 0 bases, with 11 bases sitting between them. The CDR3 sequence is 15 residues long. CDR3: CASSPPVYSNQPQHF. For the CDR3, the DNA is TGTGCCAGTAGTCCCCCCGTGTATAGCAATCAGCCCCAGCATTTT.

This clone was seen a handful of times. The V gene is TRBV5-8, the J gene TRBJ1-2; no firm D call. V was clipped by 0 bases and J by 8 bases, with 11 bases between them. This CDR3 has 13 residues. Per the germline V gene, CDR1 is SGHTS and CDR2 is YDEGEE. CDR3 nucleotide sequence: TGTGCCAGCAGCTTGGTCCGCTCTGGCGGCTACACCTTC. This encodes CASSLVRSGGYTF.

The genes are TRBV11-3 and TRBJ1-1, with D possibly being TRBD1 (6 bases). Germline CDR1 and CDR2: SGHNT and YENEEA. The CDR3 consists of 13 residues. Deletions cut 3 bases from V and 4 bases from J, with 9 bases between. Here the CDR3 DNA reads TGTGCCAGCAGCTTTTCAGGGGTCACTGAAGCTTTCTTT. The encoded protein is CASSFSGVTEAFF.